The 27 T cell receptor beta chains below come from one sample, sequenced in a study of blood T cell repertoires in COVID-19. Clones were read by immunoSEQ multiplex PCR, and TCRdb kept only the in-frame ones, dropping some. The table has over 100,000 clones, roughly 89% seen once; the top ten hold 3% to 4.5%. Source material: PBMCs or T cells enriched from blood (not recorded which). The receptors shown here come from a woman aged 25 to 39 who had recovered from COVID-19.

The CDR3 nucleotides read TGTGCCAGCAGCTCCCCAAGCGACAGGGGGCCCTACAATGAGCAGTTCTTC. Translating gives CASSSPSDRGPYNEQFF. The rearrangement uses TRBV5-4 and TRBJ2-1; TRBD1 matches at 10 bases. CDR1 is SGHNT and CDR2 is YYREEE in the germline V gene (reference sequence). The CDR3 extends over 17 amino acids. V shed 3 bases, J shed 2 bases, and the junction held 8 bases outside the gene matches.

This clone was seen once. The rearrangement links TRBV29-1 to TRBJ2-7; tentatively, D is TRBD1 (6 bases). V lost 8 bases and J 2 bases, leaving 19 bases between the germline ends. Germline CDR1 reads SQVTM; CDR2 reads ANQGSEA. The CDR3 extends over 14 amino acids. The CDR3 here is CSSRDTETPYEQYF. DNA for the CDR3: TGCAGCTCCCGGGACACGGAGACTCCCTACGAGCAGTACTTC.

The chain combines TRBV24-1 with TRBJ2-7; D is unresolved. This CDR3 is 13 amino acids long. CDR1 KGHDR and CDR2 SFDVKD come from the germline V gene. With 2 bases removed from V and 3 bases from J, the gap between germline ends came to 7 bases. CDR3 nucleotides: TGTGCCACCAGTGATTACTCGGGCTACGAGCAGTACTTC. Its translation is CATSDYSGYEQYF.

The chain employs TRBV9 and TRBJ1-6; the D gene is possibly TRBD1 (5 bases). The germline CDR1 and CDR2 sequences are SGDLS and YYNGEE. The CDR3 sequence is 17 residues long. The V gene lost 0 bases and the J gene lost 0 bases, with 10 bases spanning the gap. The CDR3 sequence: CASSVEGRGSYNSPLHF. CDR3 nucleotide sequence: TGTGCCAGCAGCGTAGAGGGGAGGGGCTCCTATAATTCACCCCTCCACTTT.

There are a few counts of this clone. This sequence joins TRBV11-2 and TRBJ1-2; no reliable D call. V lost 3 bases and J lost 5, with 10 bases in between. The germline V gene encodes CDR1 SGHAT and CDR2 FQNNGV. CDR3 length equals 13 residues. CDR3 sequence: CASSFRSQYGYTF. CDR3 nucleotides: TGTGCCAGCAGCTTTCGGTCCCAATATGGCTACACCTTC.

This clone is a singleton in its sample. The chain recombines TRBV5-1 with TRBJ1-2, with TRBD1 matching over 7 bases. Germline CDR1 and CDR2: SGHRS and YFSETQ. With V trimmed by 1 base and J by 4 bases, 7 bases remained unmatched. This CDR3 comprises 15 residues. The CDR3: CASSLRYRGSYGYTF. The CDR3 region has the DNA TGCGCCAGCAGCTTGCGGTACAGGGGTTCCTATGGCTACACCTTC.

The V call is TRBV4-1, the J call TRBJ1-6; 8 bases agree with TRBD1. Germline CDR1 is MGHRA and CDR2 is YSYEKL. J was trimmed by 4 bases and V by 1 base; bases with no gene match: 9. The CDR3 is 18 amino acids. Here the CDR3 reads CASSQGLRGLGYNSPLHF. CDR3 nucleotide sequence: TGCGCCAGCAGCCAAGGGCTCAGGGGGCTGGGATATAATTCACCCCTCCACTTT.

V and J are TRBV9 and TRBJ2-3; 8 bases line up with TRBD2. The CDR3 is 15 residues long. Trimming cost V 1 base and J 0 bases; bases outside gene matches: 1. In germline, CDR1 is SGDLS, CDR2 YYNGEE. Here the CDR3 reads CASSVTSGSTDTQYF. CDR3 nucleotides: TGTGCCAGCAGCGTAACTAGCGGTAGCACAGATACGCAGTATTTT.

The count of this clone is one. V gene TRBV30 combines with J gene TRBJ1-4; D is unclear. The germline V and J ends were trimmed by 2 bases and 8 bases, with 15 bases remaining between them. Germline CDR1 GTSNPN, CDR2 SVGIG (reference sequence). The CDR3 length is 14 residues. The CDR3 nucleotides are TGTGCCTGGAGTTCCCTCAGCGACGTAGAAAAACTGTTTTTT. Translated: CAWSSLSDVEKLFF.

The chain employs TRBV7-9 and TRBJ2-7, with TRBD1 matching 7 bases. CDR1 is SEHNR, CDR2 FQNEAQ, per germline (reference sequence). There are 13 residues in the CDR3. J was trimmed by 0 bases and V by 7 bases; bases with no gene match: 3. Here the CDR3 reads CASTRDSSYEQYF. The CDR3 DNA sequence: TGTGCCAGCACAAGGGACAGCTCCTACGAGCAGTACTTC.

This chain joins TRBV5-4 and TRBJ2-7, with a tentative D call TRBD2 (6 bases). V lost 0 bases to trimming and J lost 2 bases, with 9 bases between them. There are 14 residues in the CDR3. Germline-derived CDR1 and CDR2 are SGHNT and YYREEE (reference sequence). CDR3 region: CASSLDPGAYEQYF. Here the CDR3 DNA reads TGTGCCAGCAGCTTGGATCCGGGGGCCTACGAGCAGTACTTC.

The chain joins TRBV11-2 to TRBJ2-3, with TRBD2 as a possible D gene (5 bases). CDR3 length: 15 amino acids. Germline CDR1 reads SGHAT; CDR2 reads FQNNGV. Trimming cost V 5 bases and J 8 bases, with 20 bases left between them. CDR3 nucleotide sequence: TGTGCCAGCAGCCTAGCCCGTAGTATATGGAGTACGCAGTATTTT. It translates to CASSLARSIWSTQYF.

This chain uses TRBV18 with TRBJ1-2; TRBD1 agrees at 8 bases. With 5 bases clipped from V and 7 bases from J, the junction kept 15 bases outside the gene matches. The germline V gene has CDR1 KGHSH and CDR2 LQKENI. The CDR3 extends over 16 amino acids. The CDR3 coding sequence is TGTGCCAGCTCATCGGCCCTCGACAGGGGTGATGGTGGCTACACCTTC. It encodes CASSSALDRGDGGYTF.

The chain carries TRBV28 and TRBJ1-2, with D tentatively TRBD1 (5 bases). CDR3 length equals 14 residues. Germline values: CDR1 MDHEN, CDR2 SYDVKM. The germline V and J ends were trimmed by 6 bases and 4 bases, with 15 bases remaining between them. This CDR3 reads CASSPDSPPYGYTF. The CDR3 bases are TGTGCCAGCAGCCCCGACAGCCCGCCCTATGGCTACACCTTC.

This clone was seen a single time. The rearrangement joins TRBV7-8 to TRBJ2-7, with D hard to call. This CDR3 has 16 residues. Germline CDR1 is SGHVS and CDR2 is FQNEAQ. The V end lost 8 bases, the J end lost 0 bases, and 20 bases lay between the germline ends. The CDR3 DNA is TGTGCCAGCGGCTCCGTTAAGCGCTTAAGCTCCTACGAGCAGTACTTC. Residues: CASGSVKRLSSYEQYF.

CDR3 residues: CATSGRGAYNSPLHF. Here the CDR3 DNA reads TGTGCCACCTCGGGTCGGGGGGCATATAATTCACCCCTCCACTTT. The V gene is TRBV28, the J gene TRBJ1-6, with a weak D call TRBD1 (6 bases). CDR1 is MDHEN and CDR2 is SYDVKM in the germline V gene. The length of the CDR3 is 15 residues. V was shortened by 10 bases and J by 4 bases, with 17 bases between the two germline ends.

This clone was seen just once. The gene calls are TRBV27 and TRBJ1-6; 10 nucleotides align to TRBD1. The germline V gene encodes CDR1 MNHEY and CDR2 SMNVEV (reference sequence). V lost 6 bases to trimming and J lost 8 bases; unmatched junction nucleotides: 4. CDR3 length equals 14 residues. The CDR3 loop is CASRGTGDYSPLHF. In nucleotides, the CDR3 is TGTGCCAGCAGGGGGACAGGGGATTATTCACCCCTCCACTTT.

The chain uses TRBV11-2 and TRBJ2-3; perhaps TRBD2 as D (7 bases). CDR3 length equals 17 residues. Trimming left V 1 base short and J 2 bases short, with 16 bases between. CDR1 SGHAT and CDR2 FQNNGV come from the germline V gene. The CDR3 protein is CASSLGLRGGPTDTQYF. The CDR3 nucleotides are TGTGCCAGCAGCTTAGGGCTAAGGGGGGGGCCCACAGATACGCAGTATTTT.

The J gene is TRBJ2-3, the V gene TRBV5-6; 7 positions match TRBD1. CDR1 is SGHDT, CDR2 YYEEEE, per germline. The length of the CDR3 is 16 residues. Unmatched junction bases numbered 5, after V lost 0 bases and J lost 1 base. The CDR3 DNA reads TGTGCCAGCAGCTTGGCCTGGCAGGGGGGCACAGATACGCAGTATTTT. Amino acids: CASSLAWQGGTDTQYF. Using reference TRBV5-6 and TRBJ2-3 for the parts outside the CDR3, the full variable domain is DAGVTQSPTHLIKTRGQQVTLRCSPKSGHDTVSWYQQALGQGPQFIFQYYEEEERQRGNFPDRFSGHQFPNYSSELNVNALLLGDSALYLCASSLAWQGGTDTQYFGPGTRLTVL.

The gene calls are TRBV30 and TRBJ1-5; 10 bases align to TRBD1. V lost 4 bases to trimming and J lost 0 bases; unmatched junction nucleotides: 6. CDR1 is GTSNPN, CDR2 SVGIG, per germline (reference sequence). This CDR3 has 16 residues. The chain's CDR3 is CAWNPGQGNSNQPQHF. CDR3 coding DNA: TGTGCCTGGAACCCGGGACAGGGGAATAGCAATCAGCCCCAGCATTTT.

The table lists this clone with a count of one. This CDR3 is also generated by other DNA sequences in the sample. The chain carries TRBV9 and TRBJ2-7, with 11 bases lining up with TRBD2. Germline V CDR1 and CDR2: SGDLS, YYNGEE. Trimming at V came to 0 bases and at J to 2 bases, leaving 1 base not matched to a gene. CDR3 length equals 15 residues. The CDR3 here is CASSVVAGGAYEQYF. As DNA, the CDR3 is TGTGCCAGCAGCGTAGTAGCGGGAGGGGCCTACGAGCAGTACTTC.

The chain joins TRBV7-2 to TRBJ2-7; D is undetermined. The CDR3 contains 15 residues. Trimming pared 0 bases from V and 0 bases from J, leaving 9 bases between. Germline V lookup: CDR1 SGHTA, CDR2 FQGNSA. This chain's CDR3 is CASSLAAKSSYEQYF. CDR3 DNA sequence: TGTGCCAGCAGCTTAGCTGCGAAGAGCTCCTACGAGCAGTACTTC.

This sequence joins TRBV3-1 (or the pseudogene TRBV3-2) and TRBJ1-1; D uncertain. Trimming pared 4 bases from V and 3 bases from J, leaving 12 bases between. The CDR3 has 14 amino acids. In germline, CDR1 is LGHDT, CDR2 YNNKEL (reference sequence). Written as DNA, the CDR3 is TGTGCCAGCAGCCCCATTCGGGAGGACACTGAAGCTTTCTTT. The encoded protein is CASSPIREDTEAFF.

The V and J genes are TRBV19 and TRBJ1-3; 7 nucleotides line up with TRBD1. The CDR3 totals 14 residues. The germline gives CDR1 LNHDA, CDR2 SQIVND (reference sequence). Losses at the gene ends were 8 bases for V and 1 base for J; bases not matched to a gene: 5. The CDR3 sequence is CASQTGSSGNTIYF. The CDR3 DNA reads TGTGCCAGTCAGACAGGGTCTTCTGGAAACACCATATATTTT.

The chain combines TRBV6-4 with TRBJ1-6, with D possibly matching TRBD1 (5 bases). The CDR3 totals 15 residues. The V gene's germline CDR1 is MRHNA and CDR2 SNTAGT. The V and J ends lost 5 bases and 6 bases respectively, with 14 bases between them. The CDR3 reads CASSQGYSLNSPLHF. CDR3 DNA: TGTGCCAGCAGTCAGGGATACTCCCTTAATTCACCCCTCCACTTT.

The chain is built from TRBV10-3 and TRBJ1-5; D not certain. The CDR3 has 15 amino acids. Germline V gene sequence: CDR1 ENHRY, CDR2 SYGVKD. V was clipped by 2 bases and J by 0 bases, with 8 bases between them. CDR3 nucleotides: TGTGCCATCAGTGAGACAGATACTAGCAATCAGCCCCAGCATTTT. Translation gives CAISETDTSNQPQHF.

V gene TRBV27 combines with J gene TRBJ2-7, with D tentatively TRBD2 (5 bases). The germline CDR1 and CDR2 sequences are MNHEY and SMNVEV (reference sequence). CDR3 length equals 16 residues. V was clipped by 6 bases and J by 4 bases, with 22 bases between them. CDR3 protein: CASRGSLGGVLYEQYF. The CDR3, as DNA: TGTGCCAGCAGAGGGTCTCTAGGAGGAGTGCTGTACGAGCAGTACTTC.